This passage covers 17 T cell receptor beta chains from one sample sequenced in a study of cytomegalovirus exposure and HLA in healthy donors. The protocol was immunoSEQ multiplex PCR, while the TCRdb copy is restricted to in-frame clones and leaves out a portion. Among roughly 150,000 clones, roughly 89% were seen once, and the ten largest hold about 9.3%. The sequencing sample was made of PBMCs. These receptors were obtained from a young woman in good health and CMV-seropositive.

The rearrangement joins TRBV19 to TRBJ2-7; D is undetermined. Per the germline V gene, CDR1 is LNHDA and CDR2 is SQIVND (reference sequence). The CDR3 contains 14 residues. Trimming took off 5 bases at V and 5 bases at J, with 16 bases between the two ends. DNA for the CDR3: TGTGCCAGTAGTGAAGAGCCCGAGAACGACGAGCAGTACTTC. Its translation is CASSEEPENDEQYF.

This clone was picked up a small number of times. The CDR3 is CAWSVSSGIYYEQYF. Written as DNA, the CDR3 is TGTGCCTGGAGTGTATCCTCCGGGATATACTACGAGCAGTACTTC. The V and J genes are TRBV30 and TRBJ2-7, with a tentative D call TRBD2 (5 bases). The CDR3 loop spans 15 amino acids. Germline assignment: CDR1 GTSNPN and CDR2 SVGIG (reference sequence). The germline V and J ends were trimmed by 0 bases and 3 bases, with 15 bases remaining between them.

V gene TRBV5-1 combines with J gene TRBJ2-2; tentative D call: TRBD2 (5 bases). The CDR3 length is 13 residues. Germline-derived CDR1 and CDR2 are SGHRS and YFSETQ. The ends were cut back, 0 bases at V and 7 bases at J, with 7 bases in the middle. CDR3 sequence: CASSLVRDGELFF. DNA for the CDR3: TGCGCCAGCAGCTTGGTCCGGGACGGGGAGCTGTTTTTT.

This CDR3 reads CASSSTGGRGETQYF. CDR3 bases: TGCGCCAGCAGTTCTACAGGGGGTAGAGGAGAGACCCAGTACTTC. The V and J genes are TRBV5-1 and TRBJ2-5, with 8 nucleotides matching TRBD1. The CDR3 sequence is 15 residues long. V lost 5 bases to trimming and J lost 4 bases; unmatched junction nucleotides: 10. CDR1 is SGHRS, CDR2 YFSETQ, per germline.

The V call is TRBV19, the J call TRBJ1-2; the D gene is possibly TRBD1 (6 bases). The CDR3 has 13 residues. The V and J ends lost 7 bases and 0 bases respectively, with 9 bases between them. The V gene's germline CDR1 is LNHDA and CDR2 SQIVND (reference sequence). The CDR3 sequence is CASNRDPNYGYTF. The CDR3 DNA follows: TGTGCCAGTAACAGGGACCCTAACTATGGCTACACCTTC.

The chain is built from TRBV5-4 and TRBJ1-1; the match to TRBD1 covers 10 bases. CDR1 and CDR2 from the germline V gene are SGHNT and YYREEE (reference sequence). The CDR3 length is 18 residues. Trimming took 4 bases from V and 4 from J; bases not matched to a gene: 16. CDR3 sequence (DNA): TGTGCCAGCAGCCCCGCCCTGCCGGGACAGGGGTTGTCCACTGAAGCTTTCTTT. Translation gives CASSPALPGQGLSTEAFF.

V and J are TRBV5-4 and TRBJ1-5; the D is unclear. Germline V gene data show CDR1 as SGHNT and CDR2 as YYREEE (reference sequence). Deletions cut 0 bases from V and 4 bases from J, with 5 bases between. The CDR3 loop spans 13 amino acids. CDR3 residues: CASSLDINQPQHF. The DNA for the CDR3 is TGTGCCAGCAGCTTGGACATTAATCAGCCCCAGCATTTT.

The chain uses TRBV9 and TRBJ2-6; D gene unclear. The germline V gene has CDR1 SGDLS and CDR2 YYNGEE. The CDR3 is 17 residues long. V lost 3 bases, J lost 4 bases, and 17 bases lay in between. The CDR3 DNA sequence: TGTGCCAGCAGCGCAGAATGGGCAGCCCTGGGGGCCAACGTCCTGACTTTC. Residues: CASSAEWAALGANVLTF.

The genes are TRBV5-1 and TRBJ1-3, with TRBD1 as a possible D gene (6 bases). The V gene lost 0 bases and the J gene lost 0 bases, with 25 bases spanning the gap. Germline V gene data show CDR1 as SGHRS and CDR2 as YFSETQ. This CDR3 region has 21 residues. As DNA, the CDR3 is TGCGCCAGCAGCTTGGGCCGCCAGGGGATATTTTTCCCCAACTCTGGAAACACCATATATTTT. Protein product: CASSLGRQGIFFPNSGNTIYF.

The chain recombines TRBV6-1 with TRBJ2-3; D call uncertain. The CDR3 is 13 residues long. The V and J ends lost 4 bases and 4 bases respectively, with 9 bases between them. Germline loops: CDR1 MNHNS, CDR2 SASEGT. CDR3 sequence (DNA): TGTGCCAGCAGTGTTTCCAGTCCAGATACGCAGTATTTT. This gives the protein CASSVSSPDTQYF.

V gene TRBV11-2 combines with J gene TRBJ2-2; D not certain. CDR3 size: 17 residues. CDR1 and CDR2 from the germline V gene are SGHAT and FQNNGV. The germline V and J ends were trimmed by 5 bases and 5 bases, with 21 bases remaining between them. In DNA, the CDR3 is TGTGCCAGCAGCCCTTACCCGAGAGGCAGAAAGACCGGGGAGCTGTTTTTT. This sequence encodes CASSPYPRGRKTGELFF.

The chain uses TRBV9 and TRBJ2-2; D is ambiguous. The V and J ends lost 0 bases and 6 bases respectively, with 6 bases between them. Germline-derived CDR1 and CDR2 are SGDLS and YYNGEE. This CDR3 contains 13 residues. The CDR3 loop is CASSVGSAGELFF. Written as DNA, the CDR3 is TGTGCCAGCAGCGTAGGCTCAGCCGGGGAGCTGTTTTTT.

This chain joins TRBV5-4 and TRBJ2-1; maybe TRBD2 (5 bases). This CDR3 region has 14 residues. Germline values: CDR1 SGHNT, CDR2 YYREEE (reference sequence). The V and J ends lost 2 bases and 10 bases respectively, with 16 bases between them. CDR3 DNA: TGTGCCAGCAGCTTTTTGGTTGGCCCGGGGGAGCAGTTCTTC. As protein: CASSFLVGPGEQFF.

V is TRBV5-1 and J is TRBJ2-2; 7 bases line up with TRBD1. This CDR3 is 15 amino acids long. Germline assignment: CDR1 SGHRS and CDR2 YFSETQ. The V segment lost 4 bases and the J segment 6 bases; nucleotides outside the gene matches: 9. CDR3 sequence reads: CASSLAGQASGELFF. Written as DNA, the CDR3 is TGCGCCAGCAGCCTTGCAGGACAGGCCTCCGGGGAGCTGTTTTTT.

The chain is built from TRBV6-1 and TRBJ2-1; D is ambiguous. The ends were cut back, 11 bases at V and 4 bases at J, with 15 bases in the middle. CDR1 is MNHNS and CDR2 is SASEGT in the germline V gene. CDR3 length equals 13 residues. The CDR3 protein is CAGSGKIYNEQFF. The CDR3 DNA reads TGTGCCGGTTCAGGTAAAATTTACAATGAGCAGTTCTTC.

The genes are TRBV6-1 and TRBJ1-5; 11 nucleotides align to TRBD1. With 6 bases clipped from V and 9 bases from J, the junction kept 13 bases outside the gene matches. The CDR3 runs 16 residues. Germline V gene data show CDR1 as MNHNS and CDR2 as SASEGT. The CDR3 is CASRERDRGFLGPQHF. Here the CDR3 DNA reads TGTGCCAGCAGGGAACGGGACAGGGGGTTCCTCGGGCCCCAGCATTTT.

The rearrangement links TRBV29-1 to TRBJ2-1, with 8 bases matching TRBD2. V shed 6 bases, J shed 2 bases, and the junction held 3 bases outside the gene matches. The V gene's germline CDR1 is SQVTM and CDR2 ANQGSEA. The CDR3 has 13 residues. CDR3 coding DNA: TGCAGCGTCCGGGAGGGCCCCTACAATGAGCAGTTCTTC. As protein: CSVREGPYNEQFF.